This TCR beta chain appears in the sequencing data of a study of PD-1 blockade in classical Hodgkin lymphoma. Study background: Nivolumab dosing for patients was 3 mg/kg, administered intravenously every 2 weeks.

Comment on this clone: Its matching antigen is unknown.

After autologous stem cell transplantation all patients relapsed, and prior brentuximab vedotin exposure differed between cohorts. The CDR3 length is 18 residues. Germline trimming cut 4 bases from V and 1 base from J; bases unmatched to any gene: 16. Per germline, CDR1 SGHRS and CDR2 YFSETQ. Study conclusions and caveats: It was CD4+ TCR diversity, not CD8+, that rose significantly by C4D1. Reports indicated that newly diagnosed patients had lower baseline TCR diversity than healthy donors did.

The protocol was immunoSEQ multiplex PCR, while the TCRdb copy is restricted to in-frame clones and leaves out a portion. The table lists some 58,000 clones, approximately 90% of them singletons. This chain uses TRBV5-1 with TRBJ2-5, with 7 bases matching TRBD2. The sequencing used peripheral blood mononuclear cells (PBMCs), collected before the second cycle of nivolumab. This clonotype originated in a human donor with classical Hodgkin lymphoma. The CDR3 DNA sequence: TGCGCCAGCAGCCTTCCCTCAAGCGGGGACCCGAGCCAAGAGACCCAGTACTTC. Protein sequence: CASSLPSSGDPSQETQYF.